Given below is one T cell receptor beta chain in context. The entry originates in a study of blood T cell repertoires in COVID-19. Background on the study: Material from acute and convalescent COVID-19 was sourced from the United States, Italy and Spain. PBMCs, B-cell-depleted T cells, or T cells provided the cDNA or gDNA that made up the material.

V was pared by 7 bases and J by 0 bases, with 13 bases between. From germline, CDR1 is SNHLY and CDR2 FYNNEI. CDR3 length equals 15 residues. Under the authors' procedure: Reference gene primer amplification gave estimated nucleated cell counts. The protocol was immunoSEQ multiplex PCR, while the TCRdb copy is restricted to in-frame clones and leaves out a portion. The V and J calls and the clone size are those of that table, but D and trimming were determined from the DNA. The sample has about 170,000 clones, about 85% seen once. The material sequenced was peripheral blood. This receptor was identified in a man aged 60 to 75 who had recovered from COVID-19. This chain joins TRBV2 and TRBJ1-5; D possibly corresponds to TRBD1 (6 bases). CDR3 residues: CASIRDNDSNQPQHF. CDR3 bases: TGTGCCAGCATTCGGGACAACGATAGCAATCAGCCCCAGCATTTT.